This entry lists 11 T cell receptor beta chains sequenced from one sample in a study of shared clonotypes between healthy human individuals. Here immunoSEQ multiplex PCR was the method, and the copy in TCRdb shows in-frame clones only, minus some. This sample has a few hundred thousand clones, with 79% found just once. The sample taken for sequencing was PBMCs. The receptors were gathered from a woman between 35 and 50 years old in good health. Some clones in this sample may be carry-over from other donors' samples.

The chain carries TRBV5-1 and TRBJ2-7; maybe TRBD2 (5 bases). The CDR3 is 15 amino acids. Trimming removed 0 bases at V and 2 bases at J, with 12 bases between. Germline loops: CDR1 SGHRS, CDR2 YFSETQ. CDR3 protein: CASSLGSGIPYEQYF. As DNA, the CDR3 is TGCGCCAGCAGCTTGGGGTCCGGGATCCCCTACGAGCAGTACTTC.

CDR3 loop: CAWYPGVGETQYF. The CDR3 DNA sequence: TGTGCCTGGTACCCAGGGGTTGGTGAGACCCAGTACTTC. The chain employs TRBV30 and TRBJ2-5; TRBD1 might be the D (6 bases). Trimming pared 5 bases from V and 5 bases from J, leaving 15 bases between. This CDR3 is 13 amino acids long. Germline CDR1 GTSNPN, CDR2 SVGIG (reference sequence).

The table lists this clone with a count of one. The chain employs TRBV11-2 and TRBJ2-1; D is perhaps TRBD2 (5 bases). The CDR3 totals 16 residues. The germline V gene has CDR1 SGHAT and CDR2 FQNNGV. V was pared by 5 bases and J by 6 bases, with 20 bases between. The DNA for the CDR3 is TGTGCCAGCAGCGAAAAGTTTCGGGATATACCCAATGAGCAGTTCTTC. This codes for CASSEKFRDIPNEQFF. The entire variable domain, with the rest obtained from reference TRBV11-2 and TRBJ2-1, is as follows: EAGVAQSPRYKIIEKRQSVAFWCNPISGHATLYWYQQILGQGPKLLIQFQNNGVVDDSQLPKDRFSAERLKGVDSTLKIQPAKLEDSAVYLCASSEKFRDIPNEQFFGPGTRLTVL.

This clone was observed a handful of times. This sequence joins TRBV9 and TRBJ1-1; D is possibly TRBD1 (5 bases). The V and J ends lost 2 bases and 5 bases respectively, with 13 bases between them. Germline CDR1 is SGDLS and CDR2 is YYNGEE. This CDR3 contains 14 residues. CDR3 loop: CASSVSQGLTEAFF. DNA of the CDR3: TGTGCCAGCAGCGTGAGCCAGGGACTGACTGAAGCTTTCTTT.

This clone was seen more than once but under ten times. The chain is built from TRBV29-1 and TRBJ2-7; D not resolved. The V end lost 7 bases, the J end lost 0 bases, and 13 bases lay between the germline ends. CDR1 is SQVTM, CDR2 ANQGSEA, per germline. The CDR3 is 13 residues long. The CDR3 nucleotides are TGCAGCGCTAAAGACCCAGGCTCCTACGAGCAGTACTTC. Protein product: CSAKDPGSYEQYF.

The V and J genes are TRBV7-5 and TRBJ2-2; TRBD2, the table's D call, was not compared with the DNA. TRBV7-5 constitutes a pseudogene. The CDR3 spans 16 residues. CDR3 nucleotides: TGTGTCAGAAGCTTATCTAGCGGGAAGAACACCGGGGAGCTGTTTTTT. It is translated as CVRSLSSGKNTGELFF.

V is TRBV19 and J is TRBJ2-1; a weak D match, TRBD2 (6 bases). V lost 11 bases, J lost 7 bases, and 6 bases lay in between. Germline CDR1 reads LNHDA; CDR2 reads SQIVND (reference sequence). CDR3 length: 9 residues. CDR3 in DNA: TGTGCCGGGGGGAATGAGCAGTTCTTC. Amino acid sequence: CAGGNEQFF.

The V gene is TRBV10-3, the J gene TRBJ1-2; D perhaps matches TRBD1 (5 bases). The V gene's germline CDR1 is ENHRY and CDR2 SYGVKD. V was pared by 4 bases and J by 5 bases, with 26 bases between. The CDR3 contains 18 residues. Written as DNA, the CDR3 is TGTGCCATCAGTGGCGGGTTCGGAAAAAGGGGAGCAAGGTATGGCTACACCTTC. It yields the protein CAISGGFGKRGARYGYTF.

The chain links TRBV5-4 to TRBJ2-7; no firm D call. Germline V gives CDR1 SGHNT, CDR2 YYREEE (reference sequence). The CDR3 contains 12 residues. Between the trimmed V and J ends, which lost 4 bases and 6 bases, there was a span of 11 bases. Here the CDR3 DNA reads TGTGCCAGCAGCCATACCTTGGGCGAGCAGTACTTC. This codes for CASSHTLGEQYF.

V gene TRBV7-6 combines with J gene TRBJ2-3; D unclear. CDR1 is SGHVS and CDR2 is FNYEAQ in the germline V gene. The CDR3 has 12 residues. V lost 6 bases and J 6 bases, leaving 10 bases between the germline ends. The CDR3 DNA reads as TGTGCCAGCAGTTTCTCCATGGATACGCAGTATTTT. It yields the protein CASSFSMDTQYF.

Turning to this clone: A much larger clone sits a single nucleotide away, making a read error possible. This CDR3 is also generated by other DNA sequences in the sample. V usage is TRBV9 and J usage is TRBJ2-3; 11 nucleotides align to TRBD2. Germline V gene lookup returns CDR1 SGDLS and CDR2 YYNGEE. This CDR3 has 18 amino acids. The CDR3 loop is CASSVAGGTSGLTDTQYF. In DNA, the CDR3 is TGTGCCAGTAGCGTAGCTGGTGGGACTAGCGGACTCACAGATACGCAGTATTTT.